Listed here is a single T cell receptor beta chain. Each donor supplied roughly 9 milliliters of peripheral blood. The data were taken from a study of blood T cells in healthy people across ages. V was pared by 0 bases and J by 2 bases, with 12 bases between. Per germline, CDR1 SGHRS and CDR2 YFSETQ. CDR3 length: 17 residues. Primers used in a second PCR of about 7 to 12 cycles were a sample-barcoded 5' primer and a J-beta primer mix. All samples gave at least 2.5 million CDR3-containing paired-end reads. TCRdb re-derived calls from the 5' RACE reads in MiXCR, one entry per CDR3 protein. The data contain over a million distinct CDR3 sequences, about 40% of them singletons.

This sequence was found in a woman aged 18 to 35 in good health. Input material: blood. The V gene is TRBV5-1, the J gene TRBJ2-6; possible D gene TRBD2, 6 bases. Here the CDR3 DNA reads TGCGCCAGCAGCTTGGAGTCGGGGGACGCTGGGGCCAACGTCCTGACTTTC. Translation gives CASSLESGDAGANVLTF.